The 18 T cell receptor beta chains given below trace back to one sample, sequenced in a study of blood T cell repertoires in COVID-19. Generated by immunoSEQ multiplex PCR, the TCRdb table keeps only in-frame clones and is missing some. The repertoire includes tens of thousands of clones, 78% of them detected once, and 35% sits in the top ten. Source material: peripheral blood. The receptors stem from a man at least 80 years old with acute or convalescent COVID-19.

The chain recombines TRBV2 with TRBJ2-5; TRBD2 matches at 8 bases. Losses at the gene ends were 4 bases for V and 8 bases for J; bases not matched to a gene: 15. CDR3 size: 16 residues. Per the germline V gene, CDR1 is SNHLY and CDR2 is FYNNEI. The CDR3 region has the DNA TGTGCCAGCAGTGCGGGGGGGCCGACAAGGGGAGGAACCCAGTACTTC. As protein: CASSAGGPTRGGTQYF. The complete variable domain, with remaining parts taken from reference TRBV2 and TRBJ2-5, reads EPEVTQTPSHQVTQMGQEVILRCVPISNHLYFYWYRQILGQKVEFLVSFYNNEISEKSEIFDDQFSVERPDGSNFTLKIRSTKLEDSAMYFCASSAGGPTRGGTQYFGPGTRLLVL.

The V and J genes are TRBV7-9 and TRBJ1-4; tentative D call: TRBD1 (5 bases). V was trimmed by 5 bases and J by 3 bases, leaving 13 bases between them. The CDR3 has 15 residues. Germline values: CDR1 SEHNR, CDR2 FQNEAQ (reference sequence). In DNA form, the CDR3 reads TGTGCCAGCAGCCCAGCAGGGAGGGCTAATGAAAAACTGTTTTTT. Amino acids: CASSPAGRANEKLFF.

This clone appeared a few times. The chain couples TRBV11-3 to TRBJ2-7; 11 bases match TRBD1. Looked up from germline, CDR1 is SGHNT and CDR2 is YENEEA. Unmatched junction bases numbered 7, after V lost 4 bases and J lost 5 bases. The CDR3 runs 15 residues. CDR3 in amino acids: CASSSGTGGLHEQYF. DNA of the CDR3: TGTGCCAGCAGCTCCGGGACAGGGGGTCTCCACGAGCAGTACTTC.

This clone was observed a handful of times. The V call is TRBV5-1, the J call TRBJ2-2, with D tentatively TRBD1 (6 bases). CDR1 and CDR2 from the germline V gene are SGHRS and YFSETQ. This CDR3 has 15 amino acids. Trimming took off 0 bases at V and 6 bases at J, with 12 bases between the two ends. CDR3 residues: CASSLDTGSSGELFF. CDR3 DNA sequence: TGCGCCAGCAGCTTGGACACAGGGTCGTCCGGGGAGCTGTTTTTT.

The J gene is TRBJ2-2, the V gene TRBV2; D perhaps matches TRBD2 (7 bases). V gave up 7 bases and J gave up 7 bases, with 22 bases separating them. The CDR3 spans 16 residues. Germline V CDR1 and CDR2: SNHLY, FYNNEI. CDR3 region: CASTVSGGPWDGELFF. Here the CDR3 DNA reads TGTGCCAGCACCGTTTCCGGGGGGCCCTGGGACGGGGAGCTGTTTTTT.

The rearrangement uses TRBV7-2 and TRBJ2-3; 13 nucleotides agree with TRBD2. Germline-derived CDR1 and CDR2 are SGHTA and FQGNSA. The CDR3 has 18 residues. V was clipped by 2 bases and J by 2 bases; unmatched bases: 7. This CDR3 is CASSLSSTSGGVTDTQYF. The CDR3 bases are TGTGCCAGCAGCTTATCCTCTACTAGCGGGGGGGTCACAGATACGCAGTATTTT.

In this sample, this clone turned up a few times. This chain joins TRBV7-7 and TRBJ2-7, with TRBD1 matching over 9 bases. V shed 5 bases, J shed 3 bases, and the junction held 8 bases outside the gene matches. CDR1 is SSHAT, CDR2 FNYEAQ, per germline (reference sequence). There are 15 residues in the CDR3. DNA of the CDR3: TGTGCCAGCAGCCAGGGACAGGGCCCTCTCTACGAGCAGTACTTC. It specifies CASSQGQGPLYEQYF.

This sequence joins TRBV5-1 and TRBJ2-7; 15 positions agree with TRBD2. The germline V gene encodes CDR1 SGHRS and CDR2 YFSETQ. The CDR3 is made up of 14 amino acids. With V trimmed by 4 bases and J by 7 bases, 3 bases remained unmatched. CDR3 in DNA: TGCGCCAGCAGCCTCGGGACTAGCGGGGGGGAGCAGTACTTC. Protein: CASSLGTSGGEQYF. The entire variable domain, with the rest obtained from reference TRBV5-1 and TRBJ2-7, is as follows: KAGVTQTPRYLIKTRGQQVTLSCSPISGHRSVSWYQQTPGQGLQFLFEYFSETQRNKGNFPGRFSGRQFSNSRSEMNVSTLELGDSALYLCASSLGTSGGEQYFGPGTRLTVT.

A few counts support this clone. The rearrangement links TRBV4-1 to TRBJ2-7; TRBD2 is a possible D gene (6 bases). CDR1 and CDR2 from the germline V gene are MGHRA and YSYEKL. The CDR3 has 14 residues. The V end lost 4 bases, the J end lost 3 bases, and 13 bases lay between the germline ends. The CDR3 bases are TGCGCCAGCAGCCCAAGCGTCGGGGGCTACGAGCAGTACTTC. This encodes CASSPSVGGYEQYF.

The chain joins TRBV10-3 to TRBJ1-2, with 7 nucleotides matching TRBD1. Germline assignment: CDR1 ENHRY and CDR2 SYGVKD. The CDR3 length is 13 residues. V lost 6 bases to trimming and J lost 2 bases; unmatched junction nucleotides: 3. Here the CDR3 DNA reads TGTGCCATCAGCGGACAGGCCAACTATGGCTACACCTTC. Translation gives CAISGQANYGYTF.

The chain uses TRBV11-2 and TRBJ2-5, with a tentative D call TRBD2 (6 bases). The CDR3 is 14 residues long. V was cut by 5 bases and J by 1 base, with 11 bases left in between. The germline V gene has CDR1 SGHAT and CDR2 FQNNGV. The CDR3 is CASSLGGAQETQYF. CDR3 in DNA: TGTGCCAGCAGCCTAGGCGGGGCCCAAGAGACCCAGTACTTC.

J is TRBJ2-2 and V is TRBV18, with a weak D call TRBD1 (6 bases). The CDR3 covers 14 residues. The germline V gene encodes CDR1 KGHSH and CDR2 LQKENI. V lost 5 bases and J lost 2, with 9 bases in between. The CDR3 loop reads CASSKDSNTGELFF. The CDR3 DNA sequence: TGTGCCAGCTCAAAGGACAGTAACACCGGGGAGCTGTTTTTT.

The gene calls are TRBV10-3 and TRBJ1-4, with 9 positions matching TRBD1. CDR1 ENHRY and CDR2 SYGVKD come from the germline V gene. This CDR3 has 13 amino acids. J lost 8 bases, V lost 6 bases, and 4 bases had no gene match. The CDR3 is CAISWDRDEKLFF. The CDR3 bases are TGTGCCATCAGCTGGGACAGGGACGAAAAACTGTTTTTT.

CDR3 region: CASSVGQIGTGELFF. The CDR3 DNA is TGTGCCAGCAGCGTAGGACAGATTGGTACCGGGGAGCTGTTTTTT. J is TRBJ2-2 and V is TRBV27; a possible D gene is TRBD1 (6 bases). Trimming left V 6 bases short and J 5 bases short, with 16 bases between. The CDR3 spans 15 residues. Germline V gene lookup returns CDR1 MNHEY and CDR2 SMNVEV (reference sequence).

Within the sample, this clone is medium-sized. CDR3 residues: CASSPPSGGAVGETQYF. In DNA form, the CDR3 reads TGTGCCAGCTCACCACCAAGCGGGGGGGCCGTCGGGGAGACCCAGTACTTC. The chain recombines TRBV18 with TRBJ2-5; 10 nucleotides line up with TRBD2. CDR3 length equals 17 residues. V lost 0 bases, J lost 5 bases, and 9 bases stayed unmatched. Germline CDR1 KGHSH, CDR2 LQKENI.

This clone was detected a few times. This chain joins TRBV7-3 and TRBJ2-7; TRBD2 might be the D (6 bases). In germline, CDR1 is SGHTA, CDR2 FQGTGA. V lost 1 base, J lost 4 bases, and 11 bases lay in between. The CDR3 extends over 14 amino acids. CDR3 protein: CASSLRLGGYEQYF. The CDR3 DNA is TGTGCCAGCAGCTTAAGGCTTGGGGGGTACGAGCAGTACTTC.

The gene calls are TRBV7-2 and TRBJ2-1, with TRBD2 matching 12 bases. The CDR3 totals 16 residues. Germline CDR1 reads SGHTA; CDR2 reads FQGNSA. The V segment lost 1 base and the J segment 12 bases; nucleotides outside the gene matches: 10. The CDR3 DNA reads as TGTGCCAGCAGCTTAGTGGCTAGCGGGGGGGGCCCTTGGCAGTTCTTC. This sequence encodes CASSLVASGGGPWQFF.

The chain links TRBV19 to TRBJ2-4, with 7 bases fitting TRBD1. The CDR3 totals 12 residues. The germline V gene encodes CDR1 LNHDA and CDR2 SQIVND (reference sequence). V dropped 5 bases and J dropped 6; count of bases not matched to a gene: 1. The CDR3 DNA reads TGTGCCAGTAGTCGGGACAGAAACATTCAGTACTTC. Translated: CASSRDRNIQYF.